The next 14 T cell receptor beta chains were all read from a single sample in a study of T cell responses to AZD1222 COVID-19 vaccine. The method was immunoSEQ multiplex PCR; TCRdb's version includes in-frame clones alone and lacks a portion of them. The table includes about 97,000 clones, about 88% detected once. The sample was peripheral blood, taken on day 0 of AZD1222 vaccination. These TCRs come from an adult in good health.

V and J are TRBV18 and TRBJ1-3; D might be TRBD1 (5 bases). With 2 bases removed from V and 0 bases from J, the gap between germline ends came to 11 bases. The CDR3 has 16 residues. The germline V gene has CDR1 KGHSH and CDR2 LQKENI. DNA for the CDR3: TGTGCCAGCTCACCAGAGGGGACCTACTCTGGAAACACCATATATTTT. Translation: CASSPEGTYSGNTIYF.

V and J are TRBV5-1 and TRBJ1-6; no firm D call. The CDR3 spans 16 residues. The V end lost 1 base, the J end lost 0 bases, and 8 bases lay between the germline ends. From germline, CDR1 is SGHRS and CDR2 YFSETQ. The CDR3 DNA sequence: TGCGCCAGCAGCTTGTCAGCAGGCTCCTATAATTCACCCCTCCACTTT. It translates to CASSLSAGSYNSPLHF. The full variable domain, in which reference TRBV5-1 and TRBJ1-6 provide the parts outside the CDR3, is KAGVTQTPRYLIKTRGQQVTLSCSPISGHRSVSWYQQTPGQGLQFLFEYFSETQRNKGNFPGRFSGRQFSNSRSEMNVSTLELGDSALYLCASSLSAGSYNSPLHFGNGTRLTVT.

The chain carries TRBV28 and TRBJ1-6; possibly TRBD1 for D (5 bases). There are 16 residues in the CDR3. CDR1 MDHEN and CDR2 SYDVKM come from the germline V gene. With 6 bases removed from V and 5 bases from J, the gap between germline ends came to 17 bases. The CDR3 is CASSDPGTFNNSPLHF. The CDR3 coding sequence is TGTGCCAGCAGCGATCCAGGGACCTTCAATAATTCACCCCTCCACTTT.

The table lists this clone with a count of one. J is TRBJ2-7 and V is TRBV25-1; 7 nucleotides agree with TRBD2. This CDR3 has 15 residues. CDR1 and CDR2 from the germline V gene are MGHDK and SYGVNS. The V and J ends lost 3 bases and 0 bases, in that order; junction bases with no gene match: 5. CDR3 in amino acids: CASSEGGTGSYEQYF. CDR3 sequence (DNA): TGTGCCAGCAGTGAGGGAGGGACCGGCTCCTACGAGCAGTACTTC.

The gene calls are TRBV28 and TRBJ1-5; D unclear. V shed 6 bases and J shed 7 bases, with 19 bases lying between them. The CDR3 is made up of 15 amino acids. Germline CDR1 reads MDHEN; CDR2 reads SYDVKM. The CDR3 sequence is CASRPNLGAGQPQHF. The CDR3 coding sequence is TGTGCCAGCAGACCCAATCTGGGCGCCGGGCAGCCCCAGCATTTT.

This clone was seen once. The V call is TRBV19, the J call TRBJ1-4; D perhaps matches TRBD1 (5 bases). Germline V gene data show CDR1 as LNHDA and CDR2 as SQIVND (reference sequence). CDR3 length equals 18 residues. Deletions cut 5 bases from V and 2 bases from J, with 21 bases between. DNA for the CDR3: TGTGCCAGTAGTCCCGCCACCGGCAGGGTAGGGACTAATGAAAAACTGTTTTTT. Translation gives CASSPATGRVGTNEKLFF.

The chain carries TRBV6-6 and TRBJ1-2, with 7 bases fitting TRBD1. This CDR3 is 17 amino acids long. J gave up 0 bases and V 5 bases, and 12 bases lay outside the gene matches. Germline values: CDR1 MNHNY, CDR2 SVGAGI (reference sequence). The DNA for the CDR3 is TGTGCCAGCAGTCCTACAACCGGGACAGCCTCTAACTATGGCTACACCTTC. Residues: CASSPTTGTASNYGYTF.

The J gene is TRBJ2-7, the V gene TRBV11-3, with D maybe TRBD1 (6 bases). The CDR3 has 16 amino acids. With 5 bases removed from V and 4 bases from J, the gap between germline ends came to 21 bases. The germline V gene has CDR1 SGHNT and CDR2 YENEEA. This CDR3 reads CASSLGTSAFLYEQYF. The CDR3 coding sequence is TGTGCCAGCAGCCTGGGGACATCGGCTTTCCTTTACGAGCAGTACTTC.

This rearrangement joins TRBV7-9 to TRBJ1-4; D is possibly TRBD1 (5 bases). The CDR3 has 13 residues. Germline V lookup: CDR1 SEHNR, CDR2 FQNEAQ (reference sequence). The V gene lost 5 bases and the J gene lost 10 bases, with 14 bases spanning the gap. The CDR3: CASSPERGIKLFF. CDR3 sequence (DNA): TGTGCCAGCAGCCCCGAACGGGGGATAAAACTGTTTTTT. Based on the CDR3 plus reference TRBV7-9 and TRBJ1-4, the full variable domain is DTGVSQNPRHKITKRGQNVTFRCDPISEHNRLYWYRQTLGQGPEFLTYFQNEAQLEKSRLLSDRFSAERPKGSFSTLEIQRTEQGDSAMYLCASSPERGIKLFFGSGTQLSVL.

This chain uses TRBV7-2 with TRBJ2-3, with 7 nucleotides matching TRBD2. The CDR3 length is 15 residues. Germline lookup yields CDR1 SGHTA and CDR2 FQGNSA. V lost 2 bases to trimming and J lost 4 bases; unmatched junction nucleotides: 6. Written as DNA, the CDR3 is TGTGCCAGCAGCTTAACGGGACTACTCTCAGATACGCAGTATTTT. It specifies CASSLTGLLSDTQYF.

The V gene is TRBV6-2 or TRBV6-3, the J gene TRBJ1-2, with a possible D match to TRBD1 (5 bases). There are 12 residues in the CDR3. Germline CDR1 reads MNHEY; CDR2 reads SVGEGT. The germline V and J ends were trimmed by 6 bases and 5 bases, with 10 bases remaining between them. The CDR3 spells CASSKPGYGYTF. CDR3 coding DNA: TGTGCCAGCAGCAAGCCAGGGTATGGCTACACCTTC.

The gene calls are TRBV4-2 and TRBJ1-1; 7 bases fit TRBD1. Trimming at V came to 5 bases and at J to 0 bases, leaving 6 bases not matched to a gene. This CDR3 contains 15 residues. Germline V gene sequence: CDR1 LGHNA, CDR2 YNFKEQ. CDR3 nucleotide sequence: TGTGCCAGCAGCACCTCGACAGGGATGAACACTGAAGCTTTCTTT. It encodes CASSTSTGMNTEAFF.

J is TRBJ2-7 and V is TRBV9; TRBD2 matches at 10 bases. Germline V gene data show CDR1 as SGDLS and CDR2 as YYNGEE. The CDR3 runs 15 residues. Trimming cost V 3 bases and J 0 bases; bases outside gene matches: 3. In DNA, the CDR3 is TGTGCCAGCAGCGCTAGCGGGGGCAGCTCCTACGAGCAGTACTTC. It translates to CASSASGGSSYEQYF.

The chain uses TRBV29-1 and TRBJ1-2; TRBD1 matches at 7 bases. Germline trimming cut 6 bases from V and 5 bases from J; bases unmatched to any gene: 3. The germline gives CDR1 SQVTM, CDR2 ANQGSEA. The CDR3 has 11 amino acids. The DNA for the CDR3 is TGCAGCGTCGGACAGGAATATGGCTACACCTTC. It codes for CSVGQEYGYTF.